This TCR beta chain was identified in a study of OX40 agonist ivuxolimab in advanced cancers. Produced via immunoSEQ multiplex PCR; TCRdb's table is partial and in-frame only. The sample contains roughly 80,000 clones, around 86% of which appear only once. The CDR3 has 14 residues. Trimming cost V 5 bases and J 6 bases, with 17 bases left between them. The germline CDR1 and CDR2 sequences are SQVTM and ANQGSEA. The sampling schedule covered blood at baseline, cycle 4 day 1, and cycle 7 day 1. V usage is TRBV29-1 and J usage is TRBJ1-3; tentative D call: TRBD1 (5 bases). Sequences were derived from CD4+ or CD8+ T cells sorted from blood, sampled in a trial of the OX40 agonist ivuxolimab. This sequence was found in an adult with an advanced solid tumor such as melanoma, head and neck, liver or kidney cancer. The DNA of the CDR3 is TGCAGCGTTCTCGACAAGGGACGAGTAAACACCATATATTTT. Its translation is CSVLDKGRVNTIYF.